Presented here are 30 T cell receptor beta chains from one specimen sequenced in a study of shared clonotypes between healthy human individuals. Clones were sequenced by immunoSEQ multiplex PCR, and TCRdb holds only the in-frame ones, with some missing. This sample has roughly 500,000 clones, with almost 97% found just once. What was sequenced was naive CD4+ T cells sorted from blood. Subset specified: CD45RA+ positively selected. The source of these receptors is a woman in her 30s in good health.

The chain uses TRBV2 and TRBJ2-5, with TRBD1 matching over 9 bases. V shed 4 bases, J shed 5 bases, and the junction held 8 bases outside the gene matches. Germline V gene sequence: CDR1 SNHLY, CDR2 FYNNEI. The CDR3 is 15 residues long. CDR3 in amino acids: CASSGRDRVLETQYF. In DNA form, the CDR3 reads TGTGCCAGCAGTGGGAGGGACAGGGTTTTGGAGACCCAGTACTTC.

The J gene is TRBJ2-7, the V gene TRBV6-5; the match to TRBD1 covers 10 bases. Germline CDR1 is MNHEY and CDR2 is SVGAGI. V lost 0 bases to trimming and J lost 7 bases; unmatched junction nucleotides: 6. The CDR3 loop spans 15 amino acids. CDR3 in DNA: TGTGCCAGCAGTTACTCGGGACAGGGGAGATGGGAGCAGTACTTC. It encodes CASSYSGQGRWEQYF.

The rearrangement uses TRBV2 and TRBJ1-3; D not certain. V lost 4 bases, J lost 0 bases, and 7 bases lay in between. This CDR3 comprises 14 residues. Germline CDR1 reads SNHLY; CDR2 reads FYNNEI. CDR3: CASSVESSGNTIYF. DNA for the CDR3: TGTGCCAGCAGTGTGGAAAGCTCTGGAAACACCATATATTTT. Using reference TRBV2 and TRBJ1-3 for the parts outside the CDR3, the full variable domain is EPEVTQTPSHQVTQMGQEVILRCVPISNHLYFYWYRQILGQKVEFLVSFYNNEISEKSEIFDDQFSVERPDGSNFTLKIRSTKLEDSAMYFCASSVESSGNTIYFGEGSWLTVV.

The chain joins TRBV6-5 to TRBJ2-5; D may be TRBD1 (5 bases). Trimming left V 8 bases short and J 4 bases short, with 11 bases between. The germline CDR1 and CDR2 sequences are MNHEY and SVGAGI. The CDR3 loop spans 12 amino acids. The CDR3 loop reads CASSSQGETQYF. The DNA for the CDR3 is TGTGCCAGCTCAAGTCAGGGAGAGACCCAGTACTTC.

DNA of the CDR3: TGTGCCAGCAGCTCGATAGCGGGAGGGCCTTCCGAGCAGTACTTC. This sequence encodes CASSSIAGGPSEQYF. This chain uses TRBV5-2 with TRBJ2-7; the listed D gene, TRBD2, was not tested against the DNA. TRBV5-2 is a documented pseudogene. This CDR3 comprises 15 residues.

CDR3 nucleotides: TGTGCCAGCAGTACCCAAACCCAAGGACAGGCCTACGAGCAGTACTTC. It specifies CASSTQTQGQAYEQYF. The rearrangement links TRBV28 to TRBJ2-5; 7 bases map to TRBD1. Matching the DNA end better, TRBJ2-7 makes the J call doubtful. CDR3 length: 16 residues. Germline V CDR1 and CDR2: MDHEN, SYDVKM.

The chain uses TRBV7-7 and TRBJ2-5; 7 nucleotides agree with TRBD1. The V and J ends lost 5 bases and 5 bases, in that order; junction bases with no gene match: 11. This CDR3 has 15 amino acids. Germline V gene lookup returns CDR1 SSHAT and CDR2 FNYEAQ (reference sequence). CDR3 in amino acids: CASSDRQGSVETQYF. CDR3 nucleotide sequence: TGTGCCAGCAGCGACAGACAGGGCTCCGTGGAGACCCAGTACTTC.

The J gene is TRBJ1-1, the V gene TRBV5-1; TRBD1 is a possible D gene (6 bases). Trimming removed 2 bases from V and 1 base from J, with 15 bases in between. The CDR3 runs to 16 residues. Germline CDR1 is SGHRS and CDR2 is YFSETQ. The CDR3, as DNA: TGCGCCAGCAGCTTCGAACAGGGCGGGGGGAACACTGAAGCTTTCTTT. It translates to CASSFEQGGGNTEAFF.

The chain employs TRBV6-5 and TRBJ2-2; D is ambiguous. Germline V gene lookup returns CDR1 MNHEY and CDR2 SVGAGI. The ends were cut back, 5 bases at V and 6 bases at J, with 13 bases in the middle. This CDR3 has 14 residues. CDR3 in DNA: TGTGCCAGCAGTACTCTCGGACCTCCCGGGGAGCTGTTTTTT. Protein: CASSTLGPPGELFF.

V usage is TRBV15 and J usage is TRBJ1-2; the match to TRBD1 covers 7 bases. The V segment lost 3 bases and the J segment 2 bases; nucleotides outside the gene matches: 3. Germline loops: CDR1 LNHNV, CDR2 YYDKDF (reference sequence). This CDR3 contains 14 residues. The CDR3 is CATSRRQGNYGYTF. Written as DNA, the CDR3 is TGTGCCACCAGCAGGAGACAGGGAAACTATGGCTACACCTTC.

This chain joins TRBV18 and TRBJ2-5, with 11 bases matching TRBD1. This CDR3 contains 16 residues. J gave up 4 bases and V 6 bases, and 10 bases lay outside the gene matches. CDR1 and CDR2 from the germline V gene are KGHSH and LQKENI. CDR3 nucleotide sequence: TGTGCCAGCTCGACAGGGACAGGGGGATACGCAGAGACCCAGTACTTC. Translating it yields CASSTGTGGYAETQYF.

CDR3 amino acids: CASRPTPSSPETQYF. CDR3 in DNA: TGTGCCAGCAGACCAACCCCTAGCTCCCCAGAGACCCAGTACTTC. The chain uses TRBV28 and TRBJ2-5, with TRBD2 as a possible D gene (5 bases). Per the germline V gene, CDR1 is MDHEN and CDR2 is SYDVKM. The CDR3 runs to 15 residues. The germline V and J ends were trimmed by 6 bases and 4 bases, with 18 bases remaining between them.

The chain links TRBV2 to TRBJ2-7, with D perhaps matching TRBD2 (6 bases). This CDR3 is built from 14 residues. Trimming cost V 4 bases and J 0 bases, with 10 bases left between them. Per the germline V gene, CDR1 is SNHLY and CDR2 is FYNNEI. The CDR3 DNA is TGTGCCAGCAGTGCTAGCGCAAGCTCCTACGAGCAGTACTTC. This sequence encodes CASSASASSYEQYF. The full variable domain, rest sourced from reference TRBV2 and TRBJ2-7, is EPEVTQTPSHQVTQMGQEVILRCVPISNHLYFYWYRQILGQKVEFLVSFYNNEISEKSEIFDDQFSVERPDGSNFTLKIRSTKLEDSAMYFCASSASASSYEQYFGPGTRLTVT.

The chain employs TRBV29-1 and TRBJ1-5; D remains unclear. The V and J ends lost 4 bases and 0 bases respectively, with 7 bases between them. CDR3 length: 13 residues. Germline CDR1 and CDR2: SQVTM and ANQGSEA. CDR3 loop: CSVGPTSNQPQHF. The CDR3 DNA sequence: TGCAGCGTTGGCCCCACTAGCAATCAGCCCCAGCATTTT. Filled out from reference TRBV29-1 and TRBJ1-5, the complete variable domain reads SAVISQKPSRDICQRGTSLTIQCQVDSQVTMMFWYRQQPGQSLTLIATANQGSEATYESGFVIDKFPISRPNLTFSTLTVSNMSPEDSSIYLCSVGPTSNQPQHFGDGTRLSIL.

The V and J genes are TRBV7-2 and TRBJ1-4; 8 bases agree with TRBD1. V lost 1 base and J lost 10; bases outside the gene matches: 14. Germline V gene sequence: CDR1 SGHTA, CDR2 FQGNSA. The CDR3 has 17 amino acids. The CDR3 coding sequence is TGTGCCAGCAGCTTAGTGGGTTCCGGGACAGGACTCGGAAAACTGTTTTTT. Translating gives CASSLVGSGTGLGKLFF.

J is TRBJ2-3 and V is TRBV5-6, with 8 bases that match TRBD2. Germline V gene data show CDR1 as SGHDT and CDR2 as YYEEEE. This CDR3 is 16 amino acids long. Trimming cost V 2 bases and J 2 bases; bases outside gene matches: 7. Here the CDR3 DNA reads TGTGCCAGCAGCTTTTGGTTAGCGGGGCTCACAGATACGCAGTATTTT. This gives the protein CASSFWLAGLTDTQYF.

V gene TRBV5-1 combines with J gene TRBJ2-7, with D uncertain. CDR3 size: 16 residues. V was trimmed by 3 bases and J by 3 bases, leaving 19 bases between them. Germline CDR1 and CDR2: SGHRS and YFSETQ. CDR3 region: CASSSLLSGKDYEQYF. CDR3 DNA sequence: TGCGCCAGCAGCTCCCTTTTGAGTGGCAAAGACTACGAGCAGTACTTC.

J is TRBJ1-1 and V is TRBV27, with D uncertain. Trimming shortened V by 7 bases and J by 0 bases, and 12 bases separated the two germline ends. The CDR3 is 14 amino acids. Germline V gene lookup returns CDR1 MNHEY and CDR2 SMNVEV (reference sequence). The CDR3 nucleotides read TGTGCCAGCACCTCCCTAAGGGTGAACACTGAAGCTTTCTTT. It codes for CASTSLRVNTEAFF.

The rearrangement joins TRBV6-6 to TRBJ2-6; D possibly corresponds to TRBD1 (6 bases). CDR3 length: 15 amino acids. Trimming took 4 bases from V and 1 from J, leaving 8 bases between them. The germline V gene has CDR1 MNHNY and CDR2 SVGAGI (reference sequence). As DNA, the CDR3 is TGTGCCAGCAGTTGGCAGGGGTCTGGGGCCAACGTCCTGACTTTC. This encodes CASSWQGSGANVLTF.

The chain has TRBV28 and TRBJ1-5; possible D gene TRBD1, 5 bases. The V and J ends lost 6 bases and 1 base respectively, with 13 bases between them. Germline V gives CDR1 MDHEN, CDR2 SYDVKM. The CDR3 runs to 15 residues. CDR3 residues: CASSPKWGSNQPQHF. The DNA of the CDR3 is TGTGCCAGCAGCCCCAAGTGGGGGAGCAATCAGCCCCAGCATTTT.

The gene calls are TRBV5-1 and TRBJ2-7; 12 bases line up with TRBD1. The CDR3 runs 14 residues. Germline V gene lookup returns CDR1 SGHRS and CDR2 YFSETQ. Germline trimming cut 7 bases from V and 6 bases from J; bases unmatched to any gene: 8. DNA of the CDR3: TGCGCCAGCCATCCCGGGACAGGGGGCAGCGAGCAGTACTTC. Translated: CASHPGTGGSEQYF. Complete variable domain (other parts from reference TRBV5-1 and TRBJ2-7): KAGVTQTPRYLIKTRGQQVTLSCSPISGHRSVSWYQQTPGQGLQFLFEYFSETQRNKGNFPGRFSGRQFSNSRSEMNVSTLELGDSALYLCASHPGTGGSEQYFGPGTRLTVT.

The chain couples TRBV28 to TRBJ2-1; the D call may be TRBD1 or TRBD2 (5 bases each). Germline assignment: CDR1 MDHEN and CDR2 SYDVKM. V gave up 7 bases and J gave up 0 bases, with 16 bases separating them. The CDR3 is made up of 16 amino acids. The CDR3 sequence is CASTSPGQNSYNEQFF. Written as DNA, the CDR3 is TGTGCCAGCACCTCACCGGGGCAGAACTCCTACAATGAGCAGTTCTTC.

This chain uses TRBV15 with TRBJ1-3, with D hard to call. V lost 0 bases, J lost 0 bases, and 9 bases lay in between. The CDR3 totals 16 residues. Germline V CDR1 and CDR2: LNHNV, YYDKDF (reference sequence). The CDR3 here is CATSRDPANSGNTIYF. CDR3 DNA: TGTGCCACCAGCAGAGATCCGGCTAACTCTGGAAACACCATATATTTT.

The rearrangement uses TRBV7-8 and TRBJ2-7, with 8 bases aligning to TRBD1. CDR1 and CDR2 (germline): SGHVS, FQNEAQ. Germline trimming cut 3 bases from V and 2 bases from J; bases unmatched to any gene: 6. The CDR3 is made up of 15 amino acids. CDR3 in DNA: TGTGCCAGCAGCTTTCTGGGACAGGTCACCTACGAGCAGTACTTC. It encodes CASSFLGQVTYEQYF.

The chain employs TRBV5-1 and TRBJ1-2; tentative D call: TRBD1 (6 bases). Germline V gene sequence: CDR1 SGHRS, CDR2 YFSETQ. V shed 4 bases and J shed 7 bases, with 17 bases lying between them. This CDR3 has 14 amino acids. The DNA of the CDR3 is TGCGCCAGCAGCCCGGGACATCCGCAGCGTGGCTACACCTTC. Its protein is CASSPGHPQRGYTF. The variable domain in full, with the rest retrieved from reference TRBV5-1 and TRBJ1-2, is KAGVTQTPRYLIKTRGQQVTLSCSPISGHRSVSWYQQTPGQGLQFLFEYFSETQRNKGNFPGRFSGRQFSNSRSEMNVSTLELGDSALYLCASSPGHPQRGYTFGSGTRLTVV.

This chain links TRBV18 with TRBJ2-7, with 11 bases matching TRBD1. V dropped 6 bases and J dropped 3; count of bases not matched to a gene: 16. Germline V CDR1 and CDR2: KGHSH, LQKENI. This CDR3 spans 18 amino acids. The CDR3 loop is CASSQWTGGSNPFYEQYF. CDR3 in DNA: TGTGCCAGCTCCCAATGGACAGGGGGCAGTAACCCTTTCTACGAGCAGTACTTC.

V and J are TRBV19 and TRBJ2-7, with 7 bases identical to TRBD1. This CDR3 spans 15 amino acids. The germline V gene encodes CDR1 LNHDA and CDR2 SQIVND (reference sequence). V was pared by 4 bases and J by 0 bases, with 6 bases of the junction left unmatched. CDR3 in amino acids: CASSNPGTVSYEQYF. Written as DNA, the CDR3 is TGTGCCAGTAGTAATCCCGGGACAGTCTCCTACGAGCAGTACTTC. The variable domain in full, with the rest retrieved from reference TRBV19 and TRBJ2-7, is DGGITQSPKYLFRKEGQNVTLSCEQNLNHDAMYWYRQDPGQGLRLIYYSQIVNDFQKGDIAEGYSVSREKKESFPLTVTSAQKNPTAFYLCASSNPGTVSYEQYFGPGTRLTVT.

V is TRBV7-8 and J is TRBJ1-5; 9 bases are a match to TRBD1. The germline V gene has CDR1 SGHVS and CDR2 FQNEAQ. After removal of 5 bases from V and 2 bases from J, the junction contained 7 bases not matched to a gene. The length of the CDR3 is 16 residues. CDR3 nucleotide sequence: TGTGCCAGCAGCAGGGCTCGGACAGGGGGCAATCAGCCCCAGCATTTT. As protein: CASSRARTGGNQPQHF.

The chain links TRBV7-3 to TRBJ2-7, with 8 positions matching TRBD2. V lost 0 bases and J lost 7; bases outside the gene matches: 14. CDR3 length equals 17 residues. CDR1 and CDR2 from the germline V gene are SGHTA and FQGTGA. The CDR3 sequence is CASSLTPTSGGVGEQYF. In DNA, the CDR3 is TGTGCCAGCAGCTTAACGCCAACTAGCGGAGGGGTCGGTGAGCAGTACTTC.

This clone appeared once. The genes are TRBV14 and TRBJ2-7; TRBD1 aligns across 9 bases. Germline lookup yields CDR1 SGHDN and CDR2 FVKESK. V was pared by 5 bases and J by 3 bases, with 8 bases of the junction left unmatched. There are 15 residues in the CDR3. CDR3 protein: CASSEGQGKFYEQYF. In DNA, the CDR3 is TGTGCCAGCAGCGAAGGACAGGGGAAGTTCTACGAGCAGTACTTC.